This TCR beta chain was recovered during a study of blood T cells in healthy people across ages. Broader study findings: Any changes in expanded clonotypes were possibly confounded, as donor CMV status remained unknown. There were more naive CD4+ cells and higher diversity in long-lived donors than in aged donors. With unsorted PBMCs, a conclusive comparison of naive versus antigen-experienced cells was not possible.

A J-beta primer mix and a sample-barcoded 5' primer were used in a second PCR of roughly 6 to 11 cycles. Via MiXCR, TCRdb re-called the 5' RACE reads, giving one row per CDR3 protein. The top ten hold under 35% of the sample, which has some 640,000 distinct CDR3 sequences, 49% seen once. Note on this clonotype: Its antigen is unknown.

The people who gave samples were healthy Caucasians from Russia, aged roughly 6 to 100. The sequence came from a woman aged 60-75 years in good health. Source material: blood.

This CDR3 is CASSYYGGNNQPQHF. Written as DNA, the CDR3 is TGTGCCAGCAGTTACTATGGAGGTAACAATCAGCCCCAGCATTTT. The V gene is TRBV6-5, the J gene TRBJ1-5; D ambiguous. V was shortened by 1 base and J by 3 bases, with 10 bases between the two germline ends. This CDR3 has 15 residues. The germline gives CDR1 MNHEY, CDR2 SVGAGI.